The 22 T cell receptor beta chains listed next were all sequenced from one sample in a study of blood T cell repertoires in COVID-19. The method was immunoSEQ multiplex PCR; TCRdb's version includes in-frame clones alone and lacks a portion of them. Of 200,000 to 250,000 clones in the sample, around 88% were seen once. The sequenced sample consisted of PBMCs or T cells enriched from blood (not recorded which). All receptors come from a woman younger than 45 who had been exposed to COVID-19.

CDR3 region: CASSVDSRYTEAFF. In nucleotides, the CDR3 is TGTGCCAGCAGCGTAGATAGCAGATACACTGAAGCTTTCTTT. The J gene is TRBJ1-1, the V gene TRBV9; D remains ambiguous. Germline V lookup: CDR1 SGDLS, CDR2 YYNGEE. CDR3 length: 14 amino acids. V gave up 0 bases and J gave up 3 bases, with 9 bases separating them.

V and J are TRBV7-2 and TRBJ2-2; 8 nucleotides match TRBD2. V lost 2 bases, J lost 7 bases, and 9 bases stayed unmatched. This CDR3 region has 16 residues. The germline V gene encodes CDR1 SGHTA and CDR2 FQGNSA. CDR3: CASSLMAGGEDGELFF. CDR3 in DNA: TGTGCCAGCAGCTTAATGGCGGGGGGTGAGGACGGGGAGCTGTTTTTT.

V usage is TRBV10-3 and J usage is TRBJ2-7, with D possibly TRBD2 on 7 matching bases. Germline CDR1 reads ENHRY; CDR2 reads SYGVKD. The CDR3 contains 12 residues. Between the trimmed V and J ends, which lost 5 bases and 6 bases, there was a span of 11 bases. The CDR3 nucleotides are TGTGCCATCAGTCTAAGGGGGGGCGAGCAGTACTTC. Translation: CAISLRGGEQYF.

The chain uses TRBV24-1 and TRBJ1-2; D may be TRBD1 (6 bases). This CDR3 is 15 amino acids long. Germline CDR1 reads KGHDR; CDR2 reads SFDVKD. V was cut by 2 bases and J by 8 bases, with 17 bases left in between. CDR3 sequence reads: CATSDSFGQPGGYTF. CDR3 nucleotide sequence: TGTGCCACCAGTGATTCCTTCGGACAGCCGGGGGGCTACACCTTC.

The chain recombines TRBV28 with TRBJ1-5, with D perhaps TRBD1 (6 bases). Between the trimmed V and J ends, which lost 8 bases and 3 bases, there was a span of 11 bases. CDR3 size: 13 residues. Germline values: CDR1 MDHEN, CDR2 SYDVKM. CDR3 DNA sequence: TGTGCCAGCGGTTCAGGGGCCAATCAGCCCCAGCATTTT. It specifies CASGSGANQPQHF.

The gene calls are TRBV18 and TRBJ1-6; possible D gene TRBD1, 6 bases. This CDR3 is 16 amino acids long. Germline CDR1 KGHSH, CDR2 LQKENI. V was pared by 3 bases and J by 5 bases, with 14 bases between. CDR3 bases: TGTGCCAGCTCACCCGGACAGCCGTACGATAATTCACCCCTCCACTTT. Translated, it gives CASSPGQPYDNSPLHF.

The chain carries TRBV3-1 (or the pseudogene TRBV3-2) and TRBJ1-1; D perhaps matches TRBD1 (6 bases). The CDR3 contains 13 residues. Between the trimmed V and J ends, which lost 1 base and 10 bases, there was a span of 13 bases. Germline CDR1 and CDR2: LGHDT and YNNKEL (reference sequence). As DNA, the CDR3 is TGTGCCAGCAGCCAAGGTGGCAGGGGAATAGCTTTCTTT. This encodes CASSQGGRGIAFF.

The chain has TRBV2 and TRBJ2-5; 13 nucleotides agree with TRBD2. Losses at the gene ends were 6 bases for V and 5 bases for J; bases not matched to a gene: 3. This CDR3 comprises 14 residues. Germline CDR1 reads SNHLY; CDR2 reads FYNNEI. CDR3 nucleotides: TGTGCCAGCAGGCCGGGACTAGCGGGGGAGACCCAGTACTTC. Protein product: CASRPGLAGETQYF.

This sequence joins TRBV7-7 and TRBJ2-2, with D tentatively TRBD1 (5 bases). Between the trimmed V and J ends, which lost 4 bases and 3 bases, there was a span of 9 bases. This CDR3 is built from 14 residues. Looked up from germline, CDR1 is SSHAT and CDR2 is FNYEAQ (reference sequence). CDR3 residues: CASSSQTDTGELFF. The CDR3 nucleotides read TGTGCCAGCAGCTCCCAGACAGACACCGGGGAGCTGTTTTTT. Together with reference TRBV7-7 and TRBJ2-2, the CDR3 gives the full variable domain: GAGVSQSPRYKVTKRGQDVTLRCDPISSHATLYWYQQALGQGPEFLTYFNYEAQPDKSGLPSDRFSAERPEGSISTLTIQRTEQRDSAMYRCASSSQTDTGELFFGEGSRLTVL.

V usage is TRBV30 and J usage is TRBJ1-1; no definite D call. V was cut by 0 bases and J by 11 bases, with 13 bases left in between. The germline V gene encodes CDR1 GTSNPN and CDR2 SVGIG (reference sequence). The CDR3 extends over 12 amino acids. CDR3: CAWSVLPGPAFF. The CDR3 DNA reads as TGTGCCTGGAGTGTACTTCCAGGCCCTGCTTTCTTT.

J is TRBJ1-6 and V is TRBV7-2; possibly TRBD1 for D (6 bases). From germline, CDR1 is SGHTA and CDR2 FQGNSA. Trimming took off 1 base at V and 8 bases at J, with 21 bases between the two ends. The CDR3 extends over 18 amino acids. The CDR3 here is CASSLVGGQMREDSPLHF. DNA for the CDR3: TGTGCCAGCAGCTTAGTAGGGGGACAAATGAGGGAAGATTCACCCCTCCACTTT.

The chain combines TRBV6-5 with TRBJ1-1; 11 bases line up with TRBD1. This CDR3 has 13 amino acids. The junction had 6 bases not matched to a gene; V was cut back by 7 bases and J by 8 bases. The germline CDR1 and CDR2 sequences are MNHEY and SVGAGI. CDR3: CASTGQGALEAFF. The CDR3, as DNA: TGTGCCAGCACCGGACAGGGGGCCCTGGAAGCTTTCTTT.

The gene calls are TRBV27 and TRBJ1-2, with 12 bases identical to TRBD1. CDR1 is MNHEY and CDR2 is SMNVEV in the germline V gene (reference sequence). Trimming at V came to 5 bases and at J to 7 bases, leaving 14 bases not matched to a gene. CDR3 size: 17 residues. This CDR3 reads CASSPGTGGAKISGYTF. CDR3 nucleotide sequence: TGTGCCAGCAGTCCTGGGACAGGGGGCGCAAAGATCTCTGGCTACACCTTC.

This clone appeared once. J is TRBJ1-1 and V is TRBV12-5; D is undetermined. The V and J ends lost 4 bases and 0 bases respectively, with 6 bases between them. Looked up from germline, CDR1 is LGHNT and CDR2 is FRNRAP. This CDR3 has 13 residues. This chain's CDR3 is CASGYVMNTEAFF. The CDR3 nucleotides are TGTGCTAGTGGTTATGTTATGAACACTGAAGCTTTCTTT.

This rearrangement joins TRBV9 to TRBJ2-3; the D gene is possibly TRBD2 (6 bases). This CDR3 region has 17 residues. CDR1 SGDLS and CDR2 YYNGEE come from the germline V gene. Trimming cost V 0 bases and J 4 bases, with 18 bases left between them. The chain's CDR3 is CASSVAKGGVGADTQYF. The CDR3 DNA reads as TGTGCCAGCAGCGTAGCTAAAGGAGGGGTTGGTGCAGATACGCAGTATTTT.

The chain carries TRBV29-1 and TRBJ1-5; the D gene is possibly TRBD1 (6 bases). V lost 4 bases and J lost 3, with 13 bases in between. The CDR3 covers 14 residues. CDR1 and CDR2 from the germline V gene are SQVTM and ANQGSEA. Here the CDR3 DNA reads TGCAGCGTTGCCGACCGGGACACCAATCAGCCCCAGCATTTT. It codes for CSVADRDTNQPQHF.

The rearrangement links TRBV13 to TRBJ2-3; a possible D gene is TRBD2 (6 bases). CDR3 length: 15 residues. Germline CDR1 PRHDT, CDR2 FYEKMQ (reference sequence). V was shortened by 5 bases and J by 1 base, with 13 bases between the two germline ends. CDR3 sequence reads: CASSVGTFRTDTQYF. The CDR3 bases are TGTGCCAGCAGCGTCGGGACTTTCCGCACAGATACGCAGTATTTT. Variable domain in full (rest from reference TRBV13 and TRBJ2-3): AAGVIQSPRHLIKEKRETATLKCYPIPRHDTVYWYQQGPGQDPQFLISFYEKMQSDKGSIPDRFSAQQFSDYHSELNMSSLELGDSALYFCASSVGTFRTDTQYFGPGTRLTVL.

The chain has TRBV27 and TRBJ2-7; 7 positions match TRBD1. The CDR3 runs to 14 residues. Losses at the gene ends were 8 bases for V and 2 bases for J; bases not matched to a gene: 9. CDR1 and CDR2 from the germline V gene are MNHEY and SMNVEV (reference sequence). This CDR3 reads CASSFRDSTYEQYF. CDR3 DNA: TGTGCCAGCTCATTCCGGGACAGTACCTACGAGCAGTACTTC.

The chain couples TRBV20-1 to TRBJ1-2; 7 bases are a match to TRBD1. The CDR3 runs 14 residues. CDR1 and CDR2 (germline): DFQATT, SNEGSKA (reference sequence). V gave up 3 bases and J gave up 2 bases; unmatched junction bases: 6. CDR3 sequence: CSASSPDRNYGYTF. The CDR3 nucleotides are TGCAGTGCTAGTTCCCCGGACAGGAACTATGGCTACACCTTC.

This chain links TRBV28 with TRBJ1-1, with D perhaps TRBD1 (5 bases). Trimming left V 2 bases short and J 1 base short, with 5 bases between. CDR3 length: 13 amino acids. The germline CDR1 and CDR2 sequences are MDHEN and SYDVKM. CDR3: CASSLGQNTEAFF. CDR3 nucleotides: TGTGCCAGCAGTTTAGGACAGAACACTGAAGCTTTCTTT.

The table lists this clone with many counts. This chain links TRBV24-1 with TRBJ1-1; D call uncertain. Trimming removed 0 bases from V and 5 bases from J, with 15 bases in between. Germline V gives CDR1 KGHDR, CDR2 SFDVKD. The CDR3 loop spans 16 amino acids. CDR3 residues: CATSDLSRGRLTEAFF. CDR3 in DNA: TGTGCCACCAGTGATTTGTCCCGGGGTCGTTTGACTGAAGCTTTCTTT.

The chain is built from TRBV29-1 and TRBJ2-7, with D unresolved. From germline, CDR1 is SQVTM and CDR2 ANQGSEA. The CDR3 is 13 residues long. V shed 1 base and J shed 4 bases, with 11 bases lying between them. The chain's CDR3 is CSVEASSKYEQYF. CDR3 DNA sequence: TGCAGCGTTGAAGCCAGTTCAAAATACGAGCAGTACTTC.